The 21 T cell receptor beta chains below were found in one sample sequenced in a study of T cell responses to AZD1222 COVID-19 vaccine. Sequencing was performed with immunoSEQ multiplex PCR; in TCRdb, only in-frame clones are kept and a portion is missing. The sample contains about 180,000 clones, roughly 88% of which appear only once. Source: peripheral blood, taken on day 0 of AZD1222 vaccination. Every receptor here comes from an adult in good health.

In regard to this clone: Other DNA sequences of this sample code for an identical CDR3. The J gene is TRBJ1-1, the V gene TRBV9; D not certain. Per germline, CDR1 SGDLS and CDR2 YYNGEE. The CDR3 spans 13 residues. The V and J ends lost 0 bases and 5 bases respectively, with 8 bases between them. DNA for the CDR3: TGTGCCAGCAGCGTAGTAGTAGGGACTGAAGCTTTCTTT. This sequence encodes CASSVVVGTEAFF.

The sample holds one count of this clone. V is TRBV29-1 and J is TRBJ1-2, with TRBD1 matching 7 bases. V dropped 3 bases and J dropped 0; count of bases not matched to a gene: 1. Germline values: CDR1 SQVTM, CDR2 ANQGSEA. The CDR3 loop spans 13 amino acids. The CDR3: CSVEDRSNYGYTF. The DNA for the CDR3 is TGCAGCGTTGAGGACAGGTCTAACTATGGCTACACCTTC.

The chain has TRBV6-5 and TRBJ2-2, with no clear D. The CDR3 covers 14 residues. Germline values: CDR1 MNHEY, CDR2 SVGAGI. V was shortened by 10 bases and J by 1 base, with 13 bases between the two germline ends. The CDR3 nucleotides read TGTGCCATTTCCTCCCTTGTGAACACCGGGGAGCTGTTTTTT. This encodes CAISSLVNTGELFF.

In regard to this clone: One end of the junction is discordant with germline, which a read error may explain. This chain joins TRBV2 and TRBJ2-2; 11 bases are a match to TRBD1. The CDR3 spans 14 residues. Germline CDR1 SNHLY, CDR2 FYNNEI. For the CDR3, the DNA is TGTGCCCCTGGGGGGACAGGGGGTTCCGGGGAGCTGTTTTTC. This sequence encodes CAPGGTGGSGELFF.

The rearrangement joins TRBV28 to TRBJ2-5; 12 nucleotides match TRBD2. This CDR3 has 17 residues. Germline CDR1 MDHEN, CDR2 SYDVKM. V was clipped by 3 bases and J by 5 bases; unmatched bases: 10. The chain's CDR3 is CASSLGSSGGARETQYF. The CDR3 DNA reads as TGTGCCAGCAGTTTGGGGTCTAGCGGGGGGGCCCGCGAGACCCAGTACTTC.

The V call is TRBV7-2, the J call TRBJ2-2, with TRBD1 matching over 7 bases. J lost 6 bases, V lost 1 base, and 2 bases had no gene match. Germline V lookup: CDR1 SGHTA, CDR2 FQGNSA. The length of the CDR3 is 14 residues. The chain's CDR3 is CASSLDRGPGELFF. The CDR3 nucleotides read TGTGCCAGCAGCTTAGACAGGGGTCCCGGGGAGCTGTTTTTT.

The chain links TRBV15 to TRBJ1-1; 8 bases match TRBD1. Looked up from germline, CDR1 is LNHNV and CDR2 is YYDKDF (reference sequence). There are 13 residues in the CDR3. With V trimmed by 5 bases and J by 7 bases, 6 bases remained unmatched. The CDR3: CATSVPGQDEAFF. The CDR3 nucleotides are TGTGCCACCAGCGTCCCGGGACAGGATGAAGCTTTCTTT.

The rearrangement uses TRBV7-9 and TRBJ2-7, with 9 nucleotides matching TRBD1. This CDR3 is 12 amino acids long. V gave up 5 bases and J gave up 11 bases; unmatched junction bases: 7. From germline, CDR1 is SEHNR and CDR2 FQNEAQ (reference sequence). This CDR3 is CASSPGTGRKYF. Here the CDR3 DNA reads TGTGCCAGCAGCCCGGGGACAGGGAGAAAGTACTTC.

The J gene is TRBJ2-1, the V gene TRBV6-5; tentatively, D is TRBD1 or TRBD2 (5 bases each). The V end was cut by 1 base, the J end by 6 bases, with 10 bases between. In germline, CDR1 is MNHEY, CDR2 SVGAGI. CDR3 size: 14 residues. The CDR3 sequence: CASSYLQEANEQFF. As DNA, the CDR3 is TGTGCCAGCAGTTACTTACAGGAGGCCAATGAGCAGTTCTTC.

This clone was seen just once. The chain recombines TRBV9 with TRBJ1-2; D is uncertain. CDR3 size: 10 residues. Trimming removed 6 bases from V and 8 bases from J, with 8 bases in between. Germline V CDR1 and CDR2: SGDLS, YYNGEE. Here the CDR3 reads CASTGKGYTF. The CDR3 DNA is TGTGCCAGCACCGGGAAAGGCTACACCTTC. The full variable domain, completed using reference TRBV9 and TRBJ1-2, is DSGVTQTPKHLITATGQRVTLRCSPRSGDLSVYWYQQSLDQGLQFLIQYYNGEERAKGNILERFSAQQFPDLHSELNLSSLELGDSALYFCASTGKGYTFGSGTRLTVV.

The rearrangement links TRBV6-5 to TRBJ1-1; D perhaps matches TRBD1 (6 bases). Germline CDR1 reads MNHEY; CDR2 reads SVGAGI. CDR3 size: 13 residues. Trimming took off 8 bases at V and 3 bases at J, with 13 bases between the two ends. Here the CDR3 reads CASRQDTDTEAFF. CDR3 coding DNA: TGTGCCAGCCGACAGGATACGGACACTGAAGCTTTCTTT.

This clone was counted between two and nine times. V gene TRBV11-3 combines with J gene TRBJ2-7; perhaps TRBD2 as D (6 bases). V lost 6 bases and J 2 bases, leaving 8 bases between the germline ends. CDR1 is SGHNT, CDR2 YENEEA, per germline. This CDR3 has 12 amino acids. As DNA, the CDR3 is TGTGCCAGCAGTTCGGGGGCCTACGAGCAGTACTTC. Protein: CASSSGAYEQYF.

The DNA for the CDR3 is TGTGCCAGCAGCCTTAATCCCGGCCGGGGGGGCTCCTACGAGCAGTACTTC. Translated, it gives CASSLNPGRGGSYEQYF. The chain uses TRBV4-2 and TRBJ2-7; the match to TRBD2 covers 8 bases. Looked up from germline, CDR1 is LGHNA and CDR2 is YNFKEQ. V lost 4 bases and J lost 0; bases outside the gene matches: 11. The CDR3 has 17 amino acids.

The rearrangement joins TRBV3-1 (or the pseudogene TRBV3-2) to TRBJ1-6; D might be TRBD1 (5 bases). Germline V CDR1 and CDR2: LGHDT, YNNKEL (reference sequence). Trimming left V 4 bases short and J 7 bases short, with 14 bases between. The CDR3 covers 15 residues. CDR3 nucleotide sequence: TGTGCCAGCAGCCGATGGGACCGCCCAAATTCACCCCTCCACTTT. This encodes CASSRWDRPNSPLHF.

The chain is built from TRBV27 and TRBJ2-7; the D is unclear. Trimming stripped 8 bases from V and 1 base from J, with 12 bases between. In germline, CDR1 is MNHEY, CDR2 SMNVEV (reference sequence). The CDR3 consists of 13 residues. For the CDR3, the DNA is TGTGCCAGCTCAAGGGTAGGGTCCTACGAGCAGTACTTC. Protein product: CASSRVGSYEQYF.

The rearrangement uses TRBV4-2 and TRBJ2-7; D possibly corresponds to TRBD1 (5 bases). Germline V gene sequence: CDR1 LGHNA, CDR2 YNFKEQ. The V end lost 0 bases, the J end lost 2 bases, and 11 bases lay between the germline ends. CDR3 length: 15 residues. CDR3 sequence (DNA): TGTGCCAGCAGCCAAGAGTCCTTGGGGCCCTACGAGCAGTACTTC. Its translation: CASSQESLGPYEQYF.

The chain combines TRBV6-5 with TRBJ2-2; TRBD2 matches at 14 bases. The CDR3 is made up of 15 amino acids. Per germline, CDR1 MNHEY and CDR2 SVGAGI. V was clipped by 6 bases and J by 7 bases; unmatched bases: 4. As DNA, the CDR3 is TGTGCCAGCAGAGATGGACTAGCGGGGGGCGGGGAGCTGTTTTTT. Residues: CASRDGLAGGGELFF.

This clone was observed a single time. The rearrangement joins TRBV2 to TRBJ2-3, with no clear D. The CDR3 runs 16 residues. Looked up from germline, CDR1 is SNHLY and CDR2 is FYNNEI. Trimming left V 0 bases short and J 4 bases short, with 14 bases between. For the CDR3, the DNA is TGTGCCAGCAGTGAAGCGCGGTACCGGGCCGCAGATACGCAGTATTTT. It translates to CASSEARYRAADTQYF.

This clone was observed a handful of times. The chain recombines TRBV9 with TRBJ1-2; D uncertain. Germline values: CDR1 SGDLS, CDR2 YYNGEE. CDR3 length: 14 residues. Between the trimmed V and J ends, which lost 10 bases and 4 bases, there was a span of 20 bases. CDR3 region: CASHEVQNLYGYTF. CDR3 bases: TGTGCCTCTCACGAGGTACAAAATCTCTATGGCTACACCTTC.

The chain is built from TRBV19 and TRBJ2-7, with 8 bases that match TRBD2. Germline V gene data show CDR1 as LNHDA and CDR2 as SQIVND (reference sequence). V dropped 3 bases and J dropped 6; count of bases not matched to a gene: 7. The CDR3 is 14 residues long. CDR3 in amino acids: CASSMLGLESEQYF. DNA of the CDR3: TGTGCCAGTAGTATGTTGGGACTAGAGAGCGAGCAGTACTTC.

The V gene is TRBV6-5, the J gene TRBJ1-2, with D hard to call. Trimming stripped 2 bases from V and 3 bases from J, with 7 bases between. The CDR3 is 13 residues long. Germline values: CDR1 MNHEY, CDR2 SVGAGI. The CDR3 nucleotides are TGTGCCAGCAGTTACGGGCAGTACTATGGCTACACCTTC. This translates into CASSYGQYYGYTF.